The T cell receptor (beta chain) described here comes from a study of blood T cell repertoires in COVID-19. Method: immunoSEQ multiplex PCR; TCRdb's copy keeps in-frame clones and lacks some. The data show fewer than 500,000 clones, over 75% seen once. V dropped 6 bases and J dropped 0; count of bases not matched to a gene: 8. CDR1 is MNHEY and CDR2 is SVGAGI in the germline V gene. The CDR3 totals 15 residues. This receptor was taken from a young man who had recovered from COVID-19. The chain is built from TRBV6-5 and TRBJ2-7; 7 bases line up with TRBD2. Sequenced sample: PBMCs or T cells enriched from blood (not recorded which). The DNA for the CDR3 is TGTGCCAGCAGCGTGGGTAGCGGGCCCTCCTACGAGCAGTACTTC. As protein: CASSVGSGPSYEQYF.